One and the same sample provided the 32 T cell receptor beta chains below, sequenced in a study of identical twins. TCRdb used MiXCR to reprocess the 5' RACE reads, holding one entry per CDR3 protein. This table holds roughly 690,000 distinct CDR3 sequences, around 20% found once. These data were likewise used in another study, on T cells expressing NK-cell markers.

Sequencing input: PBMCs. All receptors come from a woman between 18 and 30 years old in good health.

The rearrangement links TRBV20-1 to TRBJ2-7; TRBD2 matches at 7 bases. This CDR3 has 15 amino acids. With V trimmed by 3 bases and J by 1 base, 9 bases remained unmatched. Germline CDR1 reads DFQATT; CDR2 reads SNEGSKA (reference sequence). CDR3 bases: TGCAGTGCTAGCGGGCTAGCGGTGGGGTCCTACGAGCAGTACTTC. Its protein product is CSASGLAVGSYEQYF.

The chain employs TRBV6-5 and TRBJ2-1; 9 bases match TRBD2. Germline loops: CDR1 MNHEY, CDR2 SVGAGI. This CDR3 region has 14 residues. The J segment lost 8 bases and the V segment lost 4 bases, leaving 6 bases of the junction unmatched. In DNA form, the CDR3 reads TGTGCCAGCAGTTTTAGCGGGGGAGGGGATGAGCAGTTCTTC. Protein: CASSFSGGGDEQFF.

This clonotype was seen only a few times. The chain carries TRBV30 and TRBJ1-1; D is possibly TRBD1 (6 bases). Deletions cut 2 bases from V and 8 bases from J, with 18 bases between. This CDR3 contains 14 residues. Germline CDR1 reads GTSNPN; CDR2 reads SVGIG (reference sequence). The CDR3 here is CAWSPPDQGREAFF. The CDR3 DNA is TGTGCCTGGAGTCCACCCGACCAGGGGAGAGAAGCTTTCTTT.

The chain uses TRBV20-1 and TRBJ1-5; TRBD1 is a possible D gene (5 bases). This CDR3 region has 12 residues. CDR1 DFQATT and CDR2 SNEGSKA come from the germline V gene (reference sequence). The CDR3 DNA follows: TGCAGCGGCCGGGCCGGGGGTCAGCCCCAGCATTTT. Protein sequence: CSGRAGGQPQHF.

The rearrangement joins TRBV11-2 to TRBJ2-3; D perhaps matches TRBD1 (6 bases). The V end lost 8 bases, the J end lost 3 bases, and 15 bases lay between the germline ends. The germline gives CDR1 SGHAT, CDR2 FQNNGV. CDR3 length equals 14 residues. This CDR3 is CASSTGFGTDTQYF. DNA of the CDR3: TGTGCCAGCTCCACAGGGTTCGGGACAGATACGCAGTATTTT.

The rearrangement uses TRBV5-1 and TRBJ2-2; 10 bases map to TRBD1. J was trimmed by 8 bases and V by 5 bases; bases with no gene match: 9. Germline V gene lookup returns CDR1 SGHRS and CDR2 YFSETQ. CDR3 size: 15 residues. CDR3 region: CASRRQGAQTGELFF. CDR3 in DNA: TGCGCCAGCAGAAGACAGGGGGCCCAGACTGGGGAGCTGTTTTTT.

The CDR3 DNA follows: TGTGCCACCAGTGATCCCGGTCGGGATGGTGAGCAGTTCTTC. This sequence encodes CATSDPGRDGEQFF. The chain combines TRBV24-1 with TRBJ2-1, with D possibly matching TRBD2 (5 bases). The CDR3 covers 14 residues. V lost 3 bases and J lost 9, with 14 bases in between. CDR1 KGHDR and CDR2 SFDVKD come from the germline V gene.

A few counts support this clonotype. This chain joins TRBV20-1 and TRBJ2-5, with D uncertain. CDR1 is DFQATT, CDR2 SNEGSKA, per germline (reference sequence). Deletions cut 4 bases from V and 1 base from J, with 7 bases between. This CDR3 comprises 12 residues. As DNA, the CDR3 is TGCAGTGCTACTCGGGTCCAAGAGACCCAGTACTTC. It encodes CSATRVQETQYF.

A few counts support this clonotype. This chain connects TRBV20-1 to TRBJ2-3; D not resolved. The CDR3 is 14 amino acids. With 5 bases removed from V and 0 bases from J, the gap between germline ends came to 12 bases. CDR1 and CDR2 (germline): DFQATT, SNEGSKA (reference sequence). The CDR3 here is CSARLSRSTDTQYF. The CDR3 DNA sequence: TGCAGTGCTCGCCTTTCCAGGAGCACAGATACGCAGTATTTT.

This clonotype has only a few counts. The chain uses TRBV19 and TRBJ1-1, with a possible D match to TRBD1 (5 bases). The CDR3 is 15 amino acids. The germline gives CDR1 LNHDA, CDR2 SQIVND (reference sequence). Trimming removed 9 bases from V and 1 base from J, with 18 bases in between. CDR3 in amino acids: CASQVSGQANTEAFF. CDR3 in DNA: TGTGCCAGCCAGGTCTCGGGGCAGGCGAACACTGAAGCTTTCTTT.

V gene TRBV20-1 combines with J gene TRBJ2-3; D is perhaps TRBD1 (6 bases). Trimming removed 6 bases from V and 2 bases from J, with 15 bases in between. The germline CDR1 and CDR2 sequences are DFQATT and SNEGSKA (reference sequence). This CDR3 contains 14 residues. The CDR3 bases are TGCAGTGCCAGAATCAGGGGAACCACAGATACGCAGTATTTT. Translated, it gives CSARIRGTTDTQYF.

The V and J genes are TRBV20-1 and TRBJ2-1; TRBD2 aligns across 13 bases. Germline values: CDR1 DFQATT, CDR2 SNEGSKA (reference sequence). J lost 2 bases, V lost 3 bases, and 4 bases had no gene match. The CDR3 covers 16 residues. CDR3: CSASRLAGGPYNEQFF. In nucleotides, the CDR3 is TGCAGTGCTAGTAGACTAGCGGGGGGACCCTACAATGAGCAGTTCTTC.

DNA of the CDR3: TGTGCCAGCAGCAAAAAAGGGGGTCGGGCAGATACGCAGTATTTT. Protein product: CASSKKGGRADTQYF. The chain employs TRBV7-9 and TRBJ2-3; D might be TRBD1 (6 bases). Germline V gene lookup returns CDR1 SEHNR and CDR2 FQNEAQ (reference sequence). V was shortened by 5 bases and J by 4 bases, with 16 bases between the two germline ends. This CDR3 comprises 15 residues.

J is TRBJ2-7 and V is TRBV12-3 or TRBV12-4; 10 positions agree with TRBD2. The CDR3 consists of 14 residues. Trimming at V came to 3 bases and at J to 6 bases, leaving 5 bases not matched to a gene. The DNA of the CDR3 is TGTGCCAGCAGTTTTCTAGCGGGAGTTAGCGAGCAGTACTTC. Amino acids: CASSFLAGVSEQYF.

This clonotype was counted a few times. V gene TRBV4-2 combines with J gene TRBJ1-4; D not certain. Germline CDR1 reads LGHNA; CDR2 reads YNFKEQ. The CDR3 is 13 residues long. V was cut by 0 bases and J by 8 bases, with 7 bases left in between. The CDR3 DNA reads TGTGCCAGCAGCCAAGATCCCGGGGAAAAACTGTTTTTT. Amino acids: CASSQDPGEKLFF.

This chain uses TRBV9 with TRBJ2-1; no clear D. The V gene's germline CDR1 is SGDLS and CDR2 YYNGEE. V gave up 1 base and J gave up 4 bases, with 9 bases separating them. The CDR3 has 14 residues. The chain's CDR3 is CASSVHGQYNEQFF. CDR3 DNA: TGTGCCAGCAGCGTACATGGGCAATACAATGAGCAGTTCTTC.

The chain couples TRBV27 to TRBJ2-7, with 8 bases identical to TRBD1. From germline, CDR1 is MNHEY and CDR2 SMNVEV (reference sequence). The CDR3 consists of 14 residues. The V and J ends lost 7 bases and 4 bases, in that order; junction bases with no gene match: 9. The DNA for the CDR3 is TGTGCCAGCAACCGACAGGGGATCGGTTACGAGCAGTACTTC. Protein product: CASNRQGIGYEQYF.

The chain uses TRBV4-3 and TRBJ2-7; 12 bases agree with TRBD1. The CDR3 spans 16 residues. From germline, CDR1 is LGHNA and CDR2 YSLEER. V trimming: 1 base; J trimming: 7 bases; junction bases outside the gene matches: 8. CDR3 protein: CASSQVLGQGAREQYF. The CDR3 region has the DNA TGCGCCAGCAGCCAAGTACTGGGACAGGGGGCGCGGGAGCAGTACTTC.

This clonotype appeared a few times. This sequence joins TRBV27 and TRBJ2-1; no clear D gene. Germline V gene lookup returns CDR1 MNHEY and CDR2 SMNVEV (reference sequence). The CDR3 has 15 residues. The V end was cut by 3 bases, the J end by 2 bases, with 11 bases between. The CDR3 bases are TGTGCCAGCAGTTTGGGGTCAGAGGCCTACAATGAGCAGTTCTTC. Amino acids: CASSLGSEAYNEQFF.

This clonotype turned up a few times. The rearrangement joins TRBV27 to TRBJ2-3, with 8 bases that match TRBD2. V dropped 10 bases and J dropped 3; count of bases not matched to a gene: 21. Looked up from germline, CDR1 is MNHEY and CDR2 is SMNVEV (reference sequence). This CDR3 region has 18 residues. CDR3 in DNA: TGTGCCACCGGGAAGCGTTTTTCGCGGGGGGTTTTGACAGATACGCAGTATTTT. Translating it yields CATGKRFSRGVLTDTQYF.

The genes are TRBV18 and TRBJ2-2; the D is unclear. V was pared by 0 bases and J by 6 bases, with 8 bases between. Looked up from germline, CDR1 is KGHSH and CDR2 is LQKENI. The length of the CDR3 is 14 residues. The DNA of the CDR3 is TGTGCCAGCTCACCACCGCGAGCGTCCGGGGAGCTGTTTTTT. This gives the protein CASSPPRASGELFF.

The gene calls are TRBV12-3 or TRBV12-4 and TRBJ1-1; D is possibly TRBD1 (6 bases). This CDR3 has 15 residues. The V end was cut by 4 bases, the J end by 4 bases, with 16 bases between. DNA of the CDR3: TGTGCCAGCAGTTCGCAGGGGCAACGTCTCACTGAAGCTTTCTTT. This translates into CASSSQGQRLTEAFF.

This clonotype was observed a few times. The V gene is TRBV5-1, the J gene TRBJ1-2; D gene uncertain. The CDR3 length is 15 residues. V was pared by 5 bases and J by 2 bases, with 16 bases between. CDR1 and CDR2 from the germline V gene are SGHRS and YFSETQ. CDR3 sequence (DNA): TGCGCCAGCAGGCCTGAGGGAACTCGGAACTATGGCTACACCTTC. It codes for CASRPEGTRNYGYTF.

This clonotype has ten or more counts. As DNA, the CDR3 is TGCAGCGTAACCTCGGCGGGGGCCCATGATACGCAGTATTTT. This translates into CSVTSAGAHDTQYF. The V and J genes are TRBV29-1 and TRBJ2-3; TRBD2 might be the D (7 bases). CDR3 length: 14 residues. Trimming stripped 6 bases from V and 6 bases from J, with 19 bases between. CDR1 and CDR2 from the germline V gene are SQVTM and ANQGSEA.

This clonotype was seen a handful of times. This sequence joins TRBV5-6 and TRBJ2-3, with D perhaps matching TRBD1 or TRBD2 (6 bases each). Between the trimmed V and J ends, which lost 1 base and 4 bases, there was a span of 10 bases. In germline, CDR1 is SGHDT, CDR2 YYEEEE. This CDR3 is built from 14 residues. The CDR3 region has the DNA TGTGCCAGCAGCTTGACGGGGGCAGCAGATACGCAGTATTTT. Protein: CASSLTGAADTQYF. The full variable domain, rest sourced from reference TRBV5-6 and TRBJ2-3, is DAGVTQSPTHLIKTRGQQVTLRCSPKSGHDTVSWYQQALGQGPQFIFQYYEEEERQRGNFPDRFSGHQFPNYSSELNVNALLLGDSALYLCASSLTGAADTQYFGPGTRLTVL.

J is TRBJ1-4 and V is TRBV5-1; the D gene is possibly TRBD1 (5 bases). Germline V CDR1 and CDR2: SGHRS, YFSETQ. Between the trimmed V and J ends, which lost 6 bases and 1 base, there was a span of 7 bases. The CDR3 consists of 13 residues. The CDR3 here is CASTQGTNEKLFF. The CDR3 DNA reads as TGCGCCAGCACCCAGGGAACTAATGAAAAACTGTTTTTT.

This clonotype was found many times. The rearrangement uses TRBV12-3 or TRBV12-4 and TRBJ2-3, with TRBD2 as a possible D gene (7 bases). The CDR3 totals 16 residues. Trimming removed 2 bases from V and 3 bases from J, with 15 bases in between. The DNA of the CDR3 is TGTGCCAGCAGTTTATATCGGGGGGCCCGGACAGATACGCAGTATTTT. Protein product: CASSLYRGARTDTQYF.

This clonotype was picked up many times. CDR3 bases: TGTGCCAGCAGCGTAGGAGTAGTTGGCAATCAGCCCCAGCATTTT. It yields the protein CASSVGVVGNQPQHF. The genes are TRBV9 and TRBJ1-5; D is unresolved. V shed 0 bases and J shed 2 bases, with 9 bases lying between them. Germline values: CDR1 SGDLS, CDR2 YYNGEE. The CDR3 consists of 15 residues.

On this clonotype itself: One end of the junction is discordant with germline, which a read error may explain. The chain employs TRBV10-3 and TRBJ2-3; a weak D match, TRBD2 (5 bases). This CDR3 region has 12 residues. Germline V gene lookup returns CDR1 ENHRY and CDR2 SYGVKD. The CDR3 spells CAIGGNSDSQYF. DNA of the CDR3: TGTGCCATCGGAGGAAACTCAGATTCGCAGTATTTT.

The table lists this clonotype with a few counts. This CDR3 is CASSRPAAPYEQYF. CDR3 bases: TGTGCCAGCAGTCGCCCCGCGGCCCCCTACGAGCAGTACTTC. This chain connects TRBV12-3 or TRBV12-4 to TRBJ2-7; D is ambiguous. This CDR3 is built from 14 residues. V was pared by 5 bases and J by 2 bases, with 13 bases between.

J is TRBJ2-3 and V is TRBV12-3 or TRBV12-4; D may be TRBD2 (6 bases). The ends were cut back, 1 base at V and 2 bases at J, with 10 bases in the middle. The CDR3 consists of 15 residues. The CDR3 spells CASSLDAGHTDTQYF. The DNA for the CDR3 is TGTGCCAGCAGTTTAGATGCGGGGCACACAGATACGCAGTATTTT.

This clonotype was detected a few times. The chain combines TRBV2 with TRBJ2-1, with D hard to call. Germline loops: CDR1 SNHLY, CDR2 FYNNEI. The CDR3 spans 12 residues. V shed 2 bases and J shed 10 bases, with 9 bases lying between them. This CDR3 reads CASSEPPGEQFF. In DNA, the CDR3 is TGTGCCAGCAGTGAACCCCCCGGGGAGCAGTTCTTC. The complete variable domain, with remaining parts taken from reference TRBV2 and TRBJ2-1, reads EPEVTQTPSHQVTQMGQEVILRCVPISNHLYFYWYRQILGQKVEFLVSFYNNEISEKSEIFDDQFSVERPDGSNFTLKIRSTKLEDSAMYFCASSEPPGEQFFGPGTRLTVL.